A single T cell receptor beta chain is shown here with its context. Germline loops: CDR1 LGHNT, CDR2 FRNRAP. The CDR3 has 19 residues. The germline V and J ends were trimmed by 3 bases and 5 bases, with 27 bases remaining between them. TCRdb reprocessed the 5' RACE reads with MiXCR, giving one entry per CDR3 protein. The table includes 35,000 to 55,000 distinct CDR3 sequences, roughly 15% detected once. Time point indicated: sample taken at primary tumor resection. The study sequenced unsorted whole RNA from tumor, nontumor lung or frozen PBMC. The data were taken from a study of spatial heterogeneity in lung cancer.

This receptor was obtained from a male donor with early-stage non-small cell lung cancer. The V call is TRBV12-5, the J call TRBJ2-3, with D perhaps matching TRBD1 (5 bases). Sequencing used PBMCs, obtained at surgery. This chain's CDR3 is CASGFVPRIWTRHEDTQYF. CDR3 nucleotide sequence: TGTGCTAGTGGTTTTGTGCCCCGGATCTGGACACGCCACGAAGATACGCAGTATTTT.